These 23 T cell receptor beta chains were all obtained from the same sample, sequenced in a study of human T cells and chemical hapten exposure. As for time point: patch test 1, 2 weeks after DPC sensitization. Treatment noted: therapeutic diphenylcyclopropenone sensitization with weekly scalp DPC. The total RNA was obtained from whole blood that was not fractionated. TCRdb re-called the RACE reads with MiXCR, one entry per CDR3 protein. The sample records about 37,000 distinct CDR3 sequences, approximately 6.3% being singletons. The input for sequencing was whole blood, taken in connection with sensitization to the hapten diphenylcyclopropenone (DPC). The origin of the receptors is a woman under 40 with alopecia areata. Some clones in this sample may be carry-over from other donors' samples.

This clonotype has just a few counts. The chain couples TRBV7-8 to TRBJ2-3; no clear D gene. Looked up from germline, CDR1 is SGHVS and CDR2 is FQNEAQ. The CDR3 extends over 15 amino acids. V was cut by 0 bases and J by 5 bases, with 12 bases left in between. The CDR3 loop reads CASSLANGLGDTQYF. The CDR3, as DNA: TGTGCCAGCAGCTTAGCGAATGGTTTGGGAGATACGCAGTATTTT.

This clonotype was seen a handful of times. The V call is TRBV12-3 or TRBV12-4, the J call TRBJ1-1; D is unresolved. This CDR3 region has 13 residues. The V end lost 1 base, the J end lost 7 bases, and 10 bases lay between the germline ends. CDR3 protein: CASSLGQPGEAFF. The CDR3 DNA follows: TGTGCCAGCAGTTTAGGGCAGCCGGGTGAAGCTTTCTTT.

The rearrangement links TRBV10-3 to TRBJ2-3, with no clear D. Germline V gene sequence: CDR1 ENHRY, CDR2 SYGVKD. V was cut by 0 bases and J by 8 bases, with 12 bases left in between. The CDR3 spans 14 residues. CDR3 DNA: TGTGCCATCAGTGAGTCGGCTCCTCCGAGTACGCAGTATTTT. It encodes CAISESAPPSTQYF.

The rearrangement joins TRBV20-1 to TRBJ2-1, with TRBD2 matching over 9 bases. Germline assignment: CDR1 DFQATT and CDR2 SNEGSKA (reference sequence). This CDR3 region has 15 residues. V lost 7 bases, J lost 2 bases, and 9 bases stayed unmatched. The CDR3 DNA sequence: TGCAGTGGAATAGCGGGGGATCGAACCTACAATGAGCAGTTCTTC. Its translation is CSGIAGDRTYNEQFF.

This clonotype was seen only once. This may stem from a read error, because a much larger clone lies one nucleotide away. The chain is built from TRBV5-1 and TRBJ2-7; tentatively, D is TRBD1 (6 bases). V lost 7 bases, J lost 4 bases, and 9 bases lay in between. Per germline, CDR1 SGHRS and CDR2 YFSETQ. The CDR3 length is 11 residues. CDR3 sequence: CASGTGYEQYF. The CDR3 nucleotides read TGCGCCAGCGGCACAGGGTACGAGCAGTACTTC.

The chain recombines TRBV27 with TRBJ2-7, with D uncertain. The CDR3 loop spans 13 amino acids. Per germline, CDR1 MNHEY and CDR2 SMNVEV (reference sequence). Trimming left V 1 base short and J 1 base short, with 5 bases between. For the CDR3, the DNA is TGTGCCAGCAGTTTATTGGAGTCCTACGAGCAGTACTTC. Its translation is CASSLLESYEQYF.

In this sample, this clonotype turned up a few times. The chain uses TRBV12-3 or TRBV12-4 and TRBJ2-3, with D tentatively TRBD2 (8 bases). The CDR3 is 16 residues long. With 4 bases removed from V and 0 bases from J, the gap between germline ends came to 14 bases. This chain's CDR3 is CASSYSGTASTDTQYF. In DNA form, the CDR3 reads TGTGCCAGCAGTTATAGCGGGACAGCTAGCACAGATACGCAGTATTTT.

This clonotype counts as medium-sized. The chain has TRBV12-3 or TRBV12-4 and TRBJ2-3, with 10 bases identical to TRBD2. The CDR3 has 16 residues. Losses at the gene ends were 3 bases for V and 2 bases for J; bases not matched to a gene: 5. The CDR3 nucleotides read TGTGCCAGCAGTTTCGGAGCGGGGGGGCCCACAGATACGCAGTATTTT. Its protein is CASSFGAGGPTDTQYF.

This clonotype was recorded many times. The rearrangement joins TRBV28 to TRBJ2-7, with 7 bases identical to TRBD2. CDR3 length: 19 amino acids. J was trimmed by 2 bases and V by 2 bases; bases with no gene match: 18. From germline, CDR1 is MDHEN and CDR2 SYDVKM. The CDR3 loop reads CASSLRVIDAGDRTYEQYF. In DNA, the CDR3 is TGTGCCAGCAGTTTAAGGGTAATTGACGCGGGGGACCGAACCTACGAGCAGTACTTC.

This clonotype was counted only a few times. The V gene is TRBV12-3 or TRBV12-4, the J gene TRBJ2-2; D may be TRBD1 (5 bases). CDR3 size: 15 residues. With 3 bases removed from V and 3 bases from J, the gap between germline ends came to 11 bases. The CDR3 sequence is CASSFQQVYTGELFF. CDR3 DNA: TGTGCCAGCAGTTTTCAACAGGTTTACACCGGGGAGCTGTTTTTT.

This clonotype was seen repeatedly, ten times or more. The V call is TRBV7-3, the J call TRBJ2-7; tentatively, D is TRBD2 (6 bases). Trimming removed 5 bases at V and 1 base at J, with 6 bases between. The CDR3 consists of 12 residues. The germline V gene encodes CDR1 SGHTA and CDR2 FQGTGA. CDR3 sequence: CASSRESYEQYF. The CDR3 nucleotides read TGTGCCAGCAGCCGGGAGTCCTACGAGCAGTACTTC.

This clonotype occurred many times. The chain employs TRBV2 and TRBJ2-3, with D possibly TRBD2 on 6 matching bases. Germline V gene sequence: CDR1 SNHLY, CDR2 FYNNEI. V was pared by 1 base and J by 3 bases, with 8 bases between. This CDR3 has 14 residues. CDR3 bases: TGTGCCAGCAGTGAAGGGCTAGCGACAGATACGCAGTATTTT. This sequence encodes CASSEGLATDTQYF.

This clonotype appeared a few times. The rearrangement joins TRBV28 to TRBJ2-6, with 10 bases matching TRBD1. This CDR3 has 14 amino acids. Germline CDR1 is MDHEN and CDR2 is SYDVKM. V lost 6 bases to trimming and J lost 6 bases; unmatched junction nucleotides: 2. The CDR3 DNA sequence: TGTGCCAGCAGGGGACAGGGGTTGGCCAACGTCCTGACTTTC. This translates into CASRGQGLANVLTF. The full variable domain, with the rest looked up from reference TRBV28 and TRBJ2-6, is DVKVTQSSRYLVKRTGEKVFLECVQDMDHENMFWYRQDPGLGLRLIYFSYDVKMKEKGDIPEGYSVSREKKERFSLILESASTNQTSMYLCASRGQGLANVLTFGAGSRLTVL.

At least ten counts were recorded for this clonotype. The chain is built from TRBV7-2 and TRBJ2-5; D is perhaps TRBD1 or TRBD2 (6 bases each). The germline V gene has CDR1 SGHTA and CDR2 FQGNSA. There are 15 residues in the CDR3. The V gene lost 0 bases and the J gene lost 5 bases, with 13 bases spanning the gap. The CDR3: CASSLASGAGETQYF. CDR3 bases: TGTGCCAGCAGCTTAGCATCAGGGGCGGGGGAGACCCAGTACTTC.

This clonotype was recorded a few times. V usage is TRBV10-3 and J usage is TRBJ2-3; TRBD1 agrees at 8 bases. The CDR3 has 15 amino acids. Germline CDR1 reads ENHRY; CDR2 reads SYGVKD. V was clipped by 2 bases and J by 1 base; unmatched bases: 2. This chain's CDR3 is CAISEPGGGTDTQYF. The CDR3 DNA follows: TGTGCCATCAGTGAGCCAGGGGGCGGCACAGATACGCAGTATTTT.

At least ten counts were recorded for this clonotype. The chain couples TRBV6-5 to TRBJ1-1, with 9 bases lining up with TRBD1. This CDR3 comprises 17 residues. The V and J ends lost 0 bases and 4 bases, in that order; junction bases with no gene match: 9. Looked up from germline, CDR1 is MNHEY and CDR2 is SVGAGI. Here the CDR3 DNA reads TGTGCCAGCAGTTACTCCCTTAACAGGGGGCAGAGCACTGAAGCTTTCTTT. It specifies CASSYSLNRGQSTEAFF.

In its sample, this clonotype was seen many times. Written as DNA, the CDR3 is TGTGCCAGCAGTTTCCAGGGTGGGGGTCAGCCCCAGCATTTT. Amino acid sequence: CASSFQGGGQPQHF. The chain couples TRBV6-2 or TRBV6-3 to TRBJ1-5; a possible D gene is TRBD1 (5 bases). Per germline, CDR1 MNHEY and CDR2 SVGEGT. The CDR3 covers 14 residues. Between the trimmed V and J ends, which lost 4 bases and 6 bases, there was a span of 13 bases.

The chain joins TRBV18 to TRBJ1-1; D call uncertain. Trimming cost V 2 bases and J 1 base, with 5 bases left between them. The CDR3 extends over 13 amino acids. Looked up from germline, CDR1 is KGHSH and CDR2 is LQKENI. This CDR3 reads CASSPTQNTEAFF. CDR3 bases: TGTGCCAGCTCACCAACGCAGAACACTGAAGCTTTCTTT.

This clonotype was detected ten times or more. This chain connects TRBV3-1 to TRBJ2-7; unclear D gene. Germline V gene data show CDR1 as LGHDT and CDR2 as YNNKEL (reference sequence). The CDR3 extends over 14 amino acids. The V end lost 0 bases, the J end lost 1 base, and 7 bases lay between the germline ends. The CDR3 is CASSQDPASYEQYF. CDR3 nucleotides: TGTGCCAGCAGCCAAGATCCAGCATCCTACGAGCAGTACTTC.

This clonotype has at least ten counts. This CDR3 reads CASSVPGWYF. As DNA, the CDR3 is TGTGCCAGCAGTGTCCCGGGATGGTACTTC. This chain uses TRBV2 with TRBJ2-5; D is perhaps TRBD2 (5 bases). Germline-derived CDR1 and CDR2 are SNHLY and FYNNEI. This CDR3 is built from 10 residues. V was cut by 4 bases and J by 13 bases, with 10 bases left in between.

V usage is TRBV12-3 or TRBV12-4 and J usage is TRBJ2-2; D is uncertain. This CDR3 has 12 residues. The germline V and J ends were trimmed by 8 bases and 1 base, with 5 bases remaining between them. The CDR3 bases are TGTGCCAGCGAAAAGAACACCGGGGAGCTGTTTTTT. Its translation is CASEKNTGELFF.

This chain connects TRBV20-1 to TRBJ2-7; 8 nucleotides match TRBD2. V was clipped by 6 bases and J by 3 bases; unmatched bases: 19. The CDR3 runs 17 residues. CDR1 and CDR2 (germline): DFQATT, SNEGSKA (reference sequence). For the CDR3, the DNA is TGCAGTGCCCGCCCCGCGGGGGGTCCCTCCTATCTCTACGAGCAGTACTTC. This gives the protein CSARPAGGPSYLYEQYF.

The chain couples TRBV4-1 to TRBJ2-1, with 7 bases matching TRBD2. Germline V gene lookup returns CDR1 MGHRA and CDR2 YSYEKL. The CDR3 extends over 15 amino acids. The J segment lost 9 bases and the V segment lost 6 bases, leaving 14 bases of the junction unmatched. Written as DNA, the CDR3 is TGCGCCAGCAGTTCCAAGCCTCCGGGGGGTATTGAGCAGTTCTTC. The encoded protein is CASSSKPPGGIEQFF.